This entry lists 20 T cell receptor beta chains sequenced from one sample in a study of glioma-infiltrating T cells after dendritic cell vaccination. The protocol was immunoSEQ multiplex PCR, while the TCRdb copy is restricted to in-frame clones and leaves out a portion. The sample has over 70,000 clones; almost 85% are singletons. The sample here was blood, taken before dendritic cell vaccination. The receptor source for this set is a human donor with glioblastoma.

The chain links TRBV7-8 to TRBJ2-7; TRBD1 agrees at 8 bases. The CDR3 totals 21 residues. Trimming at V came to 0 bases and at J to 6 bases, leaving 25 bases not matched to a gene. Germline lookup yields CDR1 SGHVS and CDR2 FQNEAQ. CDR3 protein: CASSLASFRSGGPLNEREQYF. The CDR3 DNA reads TGTGCCAGCAGCTTAGCCTCGTTTAGGTCAGGGGGCCCATTGAATGAGCGCGAGCAGTACTTC.

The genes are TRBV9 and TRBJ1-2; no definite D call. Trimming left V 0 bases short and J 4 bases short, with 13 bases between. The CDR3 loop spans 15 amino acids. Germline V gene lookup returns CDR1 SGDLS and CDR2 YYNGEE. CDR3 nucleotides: TGTGCCAGCAGCGTAGTGGGCACCACGCCCTATGGCTACACCTTC. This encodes CASSVVGTTPYGYTF.

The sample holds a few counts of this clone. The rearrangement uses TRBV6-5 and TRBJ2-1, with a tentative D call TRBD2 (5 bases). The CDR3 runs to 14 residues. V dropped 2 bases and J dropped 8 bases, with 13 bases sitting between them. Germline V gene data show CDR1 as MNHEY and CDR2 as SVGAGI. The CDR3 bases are TGTGCCAGCAGTTACGCAGGAGGTCCGTATGAGCAGTTCTTC. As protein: CASSYAGGPYEQFF.

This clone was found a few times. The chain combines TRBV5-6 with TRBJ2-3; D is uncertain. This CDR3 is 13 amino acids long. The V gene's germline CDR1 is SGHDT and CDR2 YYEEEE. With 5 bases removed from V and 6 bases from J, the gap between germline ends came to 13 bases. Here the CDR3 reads CASSFRELDTQYF. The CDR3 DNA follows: TGTGCCAGCAGTTTCCGAGAGCTGGATACGCAGTATTTT.

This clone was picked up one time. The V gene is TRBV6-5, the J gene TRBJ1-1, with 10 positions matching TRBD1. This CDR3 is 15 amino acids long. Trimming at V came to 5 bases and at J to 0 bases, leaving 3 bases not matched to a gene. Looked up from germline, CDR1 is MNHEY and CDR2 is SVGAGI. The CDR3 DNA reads TGTGCCAGCAGTGCCGGGACAGGGGTGAACACTGAAGCTTTCTTT. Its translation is CASSAGTGVNTEAFF.

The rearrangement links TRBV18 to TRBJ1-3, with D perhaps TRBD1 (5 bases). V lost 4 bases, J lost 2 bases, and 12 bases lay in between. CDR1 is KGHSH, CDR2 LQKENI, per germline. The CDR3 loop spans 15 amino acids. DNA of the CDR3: TGTGCCAGCTCACTCAACCGGGGGACTGGAAACACCATATATTTT. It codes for CASSLNRGTGNTIYF.

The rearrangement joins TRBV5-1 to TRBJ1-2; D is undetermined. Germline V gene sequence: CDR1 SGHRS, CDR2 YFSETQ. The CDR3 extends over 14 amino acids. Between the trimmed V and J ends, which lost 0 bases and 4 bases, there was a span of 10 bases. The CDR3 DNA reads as TGCGCCAGCAGCTTGGGCAGTGGTGGCTATGGCTACACCTTC. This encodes CASSLGSGGYGYTF.

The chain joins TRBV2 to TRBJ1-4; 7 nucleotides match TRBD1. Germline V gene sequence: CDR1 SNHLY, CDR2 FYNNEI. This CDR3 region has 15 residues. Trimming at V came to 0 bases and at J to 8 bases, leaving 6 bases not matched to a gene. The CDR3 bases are TGTGCCAGCAGTGAAGCCAGGGGGTTTAGGGAAAAACTGTTTTTT. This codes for CASSEARGFREKLFF.

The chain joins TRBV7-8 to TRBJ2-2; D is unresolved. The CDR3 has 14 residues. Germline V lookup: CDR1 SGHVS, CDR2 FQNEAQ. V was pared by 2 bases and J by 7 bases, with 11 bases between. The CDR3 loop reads CASSLFGFGGELFF. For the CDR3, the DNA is TGTGCCAGCAGCTTATTCGGGTTTGGCGGGGAGCTGTTTTTT.

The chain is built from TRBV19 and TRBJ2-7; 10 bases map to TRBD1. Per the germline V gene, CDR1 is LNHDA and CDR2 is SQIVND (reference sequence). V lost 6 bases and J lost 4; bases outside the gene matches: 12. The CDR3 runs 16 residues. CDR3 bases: TGTGCCAGTAGCCATGGAAGACAGGGGGCGGCATACGAGCAGTACTTC. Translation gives CASSHGRQGAAYEQYF.

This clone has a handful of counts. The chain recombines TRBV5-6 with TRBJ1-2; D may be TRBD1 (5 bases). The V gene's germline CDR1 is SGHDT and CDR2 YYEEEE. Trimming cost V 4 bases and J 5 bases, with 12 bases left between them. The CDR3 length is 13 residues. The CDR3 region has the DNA TGTGCCAGCAGCCTCAGGGTGGGGTATGGCTACACCTTC. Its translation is CASSLRVGYGYTF.

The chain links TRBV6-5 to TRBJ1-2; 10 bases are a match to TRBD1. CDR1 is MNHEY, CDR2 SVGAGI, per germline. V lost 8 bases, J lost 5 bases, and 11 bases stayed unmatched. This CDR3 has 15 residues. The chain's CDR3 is CASRLGTGERYGYTF. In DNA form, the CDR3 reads TGTGCCAGCCGCCTGGGGACAGGGGAGCGATATGGCTACACCTTC.

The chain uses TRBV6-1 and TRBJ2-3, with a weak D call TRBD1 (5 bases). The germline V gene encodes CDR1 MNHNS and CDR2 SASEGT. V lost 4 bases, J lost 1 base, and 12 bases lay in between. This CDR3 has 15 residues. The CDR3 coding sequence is TGTGCCAGCAGTGGACAGACCCCGGGCACAGATACGCAGTATTTT. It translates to CASSGQTPGTDTQYF.

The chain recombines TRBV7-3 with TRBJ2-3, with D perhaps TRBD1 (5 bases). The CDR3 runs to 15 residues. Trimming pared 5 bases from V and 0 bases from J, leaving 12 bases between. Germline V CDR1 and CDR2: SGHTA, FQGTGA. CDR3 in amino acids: CASSVQGMSTDTQYF. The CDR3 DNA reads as TGTGCCAGCAGCGTTCAGGGAATGAGCACAGATACGCAGTATTTT.

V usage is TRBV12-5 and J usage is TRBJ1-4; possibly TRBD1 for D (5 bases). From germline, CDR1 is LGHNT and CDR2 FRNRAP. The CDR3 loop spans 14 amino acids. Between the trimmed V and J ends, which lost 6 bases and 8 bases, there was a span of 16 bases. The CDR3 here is CASGPRGEDEKLFF. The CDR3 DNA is TGTGCTAGTGGGCCCCGGGGGGAGGACGAAAAACTGTTTTTT.

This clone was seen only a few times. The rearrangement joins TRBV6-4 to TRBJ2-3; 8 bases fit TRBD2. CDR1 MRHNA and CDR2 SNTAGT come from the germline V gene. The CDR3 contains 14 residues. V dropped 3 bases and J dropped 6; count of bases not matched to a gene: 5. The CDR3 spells CASSDRGGRDTQYF. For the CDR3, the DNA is TGTGCCAGCAGTGATCGGGGGGGCCGGGATACGCAGTATTTT.

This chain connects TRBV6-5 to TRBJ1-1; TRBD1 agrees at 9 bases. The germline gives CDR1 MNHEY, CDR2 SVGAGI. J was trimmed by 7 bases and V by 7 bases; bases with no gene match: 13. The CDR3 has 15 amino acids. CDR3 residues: CASKPMTGGFGEAFF. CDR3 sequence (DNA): TGTGCCAGCAAACCTATGACAGGGGGTTTTGGTGAAGCTTTCTTT.

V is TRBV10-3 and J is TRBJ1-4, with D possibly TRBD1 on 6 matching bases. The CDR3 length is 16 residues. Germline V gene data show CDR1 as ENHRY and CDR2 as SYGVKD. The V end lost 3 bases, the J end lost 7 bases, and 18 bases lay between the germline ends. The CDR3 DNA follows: TGTGCCATCAGTGACAGGACAACAGGGAGTGGTGAAAAACTGTTTTTT. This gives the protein CAISDRTTGSGEKLFF.

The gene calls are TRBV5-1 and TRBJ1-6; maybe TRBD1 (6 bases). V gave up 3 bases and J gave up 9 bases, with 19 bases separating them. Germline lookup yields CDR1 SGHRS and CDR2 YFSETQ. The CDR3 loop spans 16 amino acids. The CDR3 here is CASSSEGGAQGSPLHF. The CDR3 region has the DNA TGCGCCAGCAGCTCCGAGGGGGGGGCTCAGGGTTCACCCCTCCACTTT.

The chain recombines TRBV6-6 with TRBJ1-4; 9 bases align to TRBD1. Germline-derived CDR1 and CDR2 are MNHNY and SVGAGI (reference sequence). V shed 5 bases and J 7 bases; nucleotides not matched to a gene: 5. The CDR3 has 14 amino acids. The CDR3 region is CASSRTGEGEKLFF. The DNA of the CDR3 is TGTGCCAGCAGTCGGACAGGGGAGGGTGAAAAACTGTTTTTT.